This T cell receptor beta chain was captured in a study of cytomegalovirus exposure and HLA in healthy donors. Study-wide background: Among some 400 genotyped donors, around 77% fell in the Caucasian-associated ancestry cluster.

Study-level results: As a later analysis showed, several of the most significant clusters appeared to be linked to common viral pathogens. High specificity and sensitivity for cytomegalovirus status were reported for the classifier.

Use of 60 Vbeta and 13 Jbeta primers characterized the PCR. Method: immunoSEQ multiplex PCR; TCRdb's copy keeps in-frame clones and lacks some. The sample includes about 170,000 clones, 79% seen only once; the top ten take 2% to 2.5%. As for this clone: What it binds is unknown.

The V gene's germline CDR1 is LNHNV and CDR2 YYDKDF (reference sequence). Unmatched junction bases numbered 7, after V lost 8 bases and J lost 1 base. The CDR3 loop spans 14 amino acids. As for the donors, each was a healthy bone marrow donor. This receptor was identified in a woman aged 45-65 years in good health and CMV-seronegative. The rearrangement links TRBV15 to TRBJ1-2; TRBD1 matches 7 bases. The material sequenced was PBMCs. In DNA form, the CDR3 reads TGTGCCACCGCCCGGACAGGCCTTAACTATGGCTACACCTTC. It encodes CATARTGLNYGYTF.